This TCR beta chain was captured by sequencing in a study of OX40 agonist ivuxolimab in advanced cancers. V dropped 4 bases and J dropped 9 bases, with 10 bases sitting between them. Germline values: CDR1 SGHTA, CDR2 FQGTGA. The CDR3 extends over 12 amino acids. Produced via immunoSEQ multiplex PCR; TCRdb's table is partial and in-frame only. The table includes about 71,000 clones, 90% to 95% detected once. This material consisted of CD4+ or CD8+ T cells sorted from blood, taken in a trial of the OX40 agonist ivuxolimab. The source is an adult with an advanced solid tumor such as melanoma, head and neck, liver or kidney cancer. The chain has TRBV7-3 and TRBJ2-1; D call uncertain. The CDR3 region is CASSSGEIEQFF. Here the CDR3 DNA reads TGTGCCAGCAGCTCCGGAGAGATTGAGCAGTTCTTC.